Shown below are 5 T cell receptor beta chains from a single sample sequenced in a study of blood T cell repertoires in COVID-19. The table came from immunoSEQ multiplex PCR; TCRdb's copy has only in-frame clones and leaves some out. This table holds roughly 200,000 clones, around 80% found once. Sequencing was performed on peripheral blood. The receptor set was obtained from a man between 45 and 60 years old who had recovered from COVID-19.

This chain uses TRBV7-8 with TRBJ2-5; 8 bases align to TRBD1. The CDR3 is 14 amino acids. Unmatched junction bases numbered 7, after V lost 7 bases and J lost 3 bases. The V gene's germline CDR1 is SGHVS and CDR2 FQNEAQ. DNA for the CDR3: TGTGCCAGCAAGGGACAGGAAACCAAAGAGACCCAGTACTTC. Protein product: CASKGQETKETQYF.

The chain carries TRBV11-2 and TRBJ1-5, with D unclear. This CDR3 spans 15 amino acids. Trimming removed 5 bases from V and 5 bases from J, with 16 bases in between. Germline V CDR1 and CDR2: SGHAT, FQNNGV. CDR3 nucleotides: TGTGCCAGCAGCCCTTCCTCGGGTCCGTATCAGCCCCAGCATTTT. Encoded protein: CASSPSSGPYQPQHF.

The V gene is TRBV14, the J gene TRBJ2-7, with a possible D match to TRBD1 (6 bases). Germline CDR1 reads SGHDN; CDR2 reads FVKESK. The V end was cut by 5 bases, the J end by 4 bases, with 21 bases between. The CDR3 contains 16 residues. CDR3 protein: CASSTLQGTRLYEQYF. The CDR3 DNA reads TGTGCCAGCAGCACCTTACAGGGCACGAGATTGTACGAGCAGTACTTC. Full variable domain (rest looked up from reference TRBV14 and TRBJ2-7): EAGVTQFPSHSVIEKGQTVTLRCDPISGHDNLYWYRRVMGKEIKFLLHFVKESKQDESGMPNNRFLAERTGGTYSTLKVQPAELEDSGVYFCASSTLQGTRLYEQYFGPGTRLTVT.

The rearrangement joins TRBV18 to TRBJ2-7, with TRBD1 matching over 10 bases. The CDR3 length is 13 residues. V shed 4 bases, J shed 3 bases, and the junction held 0 bases outside the gene matches. Germline loops: CDR1 KGHSH, CDR2 LQKENI. CDR3 loop: CASSRTGGYEQYF. The CDR3 nucleotides read TGTGCCAGCTCACGGACAGGGGGCTACGAGCAGTACTTC.

The CDR3 nucleotides read TGTGCCAGCAGCTTAGTGGCAGGGGACACTGAAGCTTTCTTT. Encoded protein: CASSLVAGDTEAFF. V gene TRBV11-2 combines with J gene TRBJ1-1; weak D call: TRBD1 (6 bases). V lost 1 base and J 3 bases, leaving 9 bases between the germline ends. CDR3 length equals 14 residues. CDR1 is SGHAT, CDR2 FQNNGV, per germline.